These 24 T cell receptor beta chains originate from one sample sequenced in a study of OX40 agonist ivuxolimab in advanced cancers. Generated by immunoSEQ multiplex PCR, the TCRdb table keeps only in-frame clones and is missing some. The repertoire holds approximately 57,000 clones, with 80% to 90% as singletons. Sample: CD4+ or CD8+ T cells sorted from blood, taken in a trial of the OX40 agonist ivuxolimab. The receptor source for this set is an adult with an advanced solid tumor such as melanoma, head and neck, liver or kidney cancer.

The CDR3 DNA reads as TGTGCCAGCAGCTTGAAAGGGATAGATACGCAGTATTTT. The encoded protein is CASSLKGIDTQYF. V and J are TRBV5-4 and TRBJ2-3; D gene uncertain. V dropped 1 base and J dropped 5 bases, with 8 bases sitting between them. Per the germline V gene, CDR1 is SGHNT and CDR2 is YYREEE (reference sequence). CDR3 size: 13 residues.

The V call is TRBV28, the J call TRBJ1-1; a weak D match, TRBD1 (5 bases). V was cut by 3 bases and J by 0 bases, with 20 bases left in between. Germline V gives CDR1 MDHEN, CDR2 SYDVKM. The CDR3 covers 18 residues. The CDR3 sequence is CASSFLRGTALMNTEAFF. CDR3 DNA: TGTGCCAGCAGTTTCCTCCGCGGGACGGCACTAATGAACACTGAAGCTTTCTTT.

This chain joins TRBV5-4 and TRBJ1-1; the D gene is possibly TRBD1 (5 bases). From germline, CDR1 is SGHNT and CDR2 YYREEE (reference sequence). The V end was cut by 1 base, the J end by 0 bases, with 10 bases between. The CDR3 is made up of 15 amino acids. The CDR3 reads CASSLPGWMNTEAFF. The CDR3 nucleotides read TGTGCCAGCAGCTTGCCAGGGTGGATGAACACTGAAGCTTTCTTT.

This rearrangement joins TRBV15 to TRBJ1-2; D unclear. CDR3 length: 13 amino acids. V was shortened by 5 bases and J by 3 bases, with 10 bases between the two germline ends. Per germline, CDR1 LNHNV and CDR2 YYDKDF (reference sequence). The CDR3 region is CATSEQVDYGYTF. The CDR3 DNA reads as TGTGCCACCAGCGAGCAGGTGGACTATGGCTACACCTTC. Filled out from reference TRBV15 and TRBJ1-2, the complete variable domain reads DAMVIQNPRYQVTQFGKPVTLSCSQTLNHNVMYWYQQKSSQAPKLLFHYYDKDFNNEADTPDNFQSRRPNTSFCFLDIRSPGLGDTAMYLCATSEQVDYGYTFGSGTRLTVV.

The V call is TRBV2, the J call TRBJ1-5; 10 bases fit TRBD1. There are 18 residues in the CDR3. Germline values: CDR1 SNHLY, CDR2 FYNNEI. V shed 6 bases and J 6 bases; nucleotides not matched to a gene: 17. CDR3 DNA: TGTGCCAGCAGCGAACCAGGGACAGGGGCTCTACTATCTCAGCCCCAGCATTTT. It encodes CASSEPGTGALLSQPQHF.

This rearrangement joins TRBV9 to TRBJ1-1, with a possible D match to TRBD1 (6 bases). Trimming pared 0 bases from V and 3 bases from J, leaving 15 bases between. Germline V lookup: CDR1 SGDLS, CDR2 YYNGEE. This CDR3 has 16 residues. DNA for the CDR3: TGTGCCAGCAGCGTAGAGTTAAGGGGACACGACACTGAAGCTTTCTTT. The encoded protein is CASSVELRGHDTEAFF. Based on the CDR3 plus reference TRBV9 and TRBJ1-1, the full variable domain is DSGVTQTPKHLITATGQRVTLRCSPRSGDLSVYWYQQSLDQGLQFLIQYYNGEERAKGNILERFSAQQFPDLHSELNLSSLELGDSALYFCASSVELRGHDTEAFFGQGTRLTVV.

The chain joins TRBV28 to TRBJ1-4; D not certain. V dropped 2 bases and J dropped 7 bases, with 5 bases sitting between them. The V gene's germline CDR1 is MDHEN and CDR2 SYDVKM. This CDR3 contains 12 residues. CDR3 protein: CASSLGGEKLFF. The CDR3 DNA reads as TGTGCCAGCAGTTTAGGAGGTGAAAAACTGTTTTTT.

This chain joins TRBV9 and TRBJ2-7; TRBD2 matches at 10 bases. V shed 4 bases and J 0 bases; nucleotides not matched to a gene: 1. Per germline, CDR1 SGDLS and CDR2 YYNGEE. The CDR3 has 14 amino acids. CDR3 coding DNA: TGTGCCAGCAGCCCTAGCGGGGGCTCCTACGAGCAGTACTTC. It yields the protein CASSPSGGSYEQYF.

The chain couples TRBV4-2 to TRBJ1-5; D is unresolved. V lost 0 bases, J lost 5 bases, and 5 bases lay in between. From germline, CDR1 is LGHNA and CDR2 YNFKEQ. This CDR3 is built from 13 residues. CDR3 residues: CASSQDRDQPQHF. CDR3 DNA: TGTGCCAGCAGCCAAGATCGGGATCAGCCCCAGCATTTT.

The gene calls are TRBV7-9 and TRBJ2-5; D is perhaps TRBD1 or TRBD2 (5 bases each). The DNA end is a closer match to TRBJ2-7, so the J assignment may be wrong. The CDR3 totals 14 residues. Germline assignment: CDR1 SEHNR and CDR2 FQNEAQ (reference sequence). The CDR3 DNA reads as TGTGCCAGCAGCTTAGCCGGGACGGAATACGAGCAGTACTTC. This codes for CASSLAGTEYEQYF.

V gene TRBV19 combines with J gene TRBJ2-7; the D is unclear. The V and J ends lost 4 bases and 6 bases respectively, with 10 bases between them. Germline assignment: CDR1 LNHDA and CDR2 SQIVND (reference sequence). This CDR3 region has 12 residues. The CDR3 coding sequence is TGTGCCAGTAGTAAAGTTCTGGGCGAGCAGTACTTC. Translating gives CASSKVLGEQYF. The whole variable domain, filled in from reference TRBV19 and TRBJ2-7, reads DGGITQSPKYLFRKEGQNVTLSCEQNLNHDAMYWYRQDPGQGLRLIYYSQIVNDFQKGDIAEGYSVSREKKESFPLTVTSAQKNPTAFYLCASSKVLGEQYFGPGTRLTVT.

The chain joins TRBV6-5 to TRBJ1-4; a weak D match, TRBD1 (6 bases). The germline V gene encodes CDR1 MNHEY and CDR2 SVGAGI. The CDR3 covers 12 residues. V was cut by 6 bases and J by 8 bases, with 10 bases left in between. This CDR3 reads CASRRDNEKLFF. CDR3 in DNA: TGTGCCAGCAGACGGGACAACGAAAAACTGTTTTTT.

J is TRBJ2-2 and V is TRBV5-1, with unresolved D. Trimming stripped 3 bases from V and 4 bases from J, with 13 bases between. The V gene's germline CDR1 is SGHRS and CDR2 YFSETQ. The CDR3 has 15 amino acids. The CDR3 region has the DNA TGCGCCAGCAGCTCTGGACCGGGCGGCACCGGGGAGCTGTTTTTT. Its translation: CASSSGPGGTGELFF.

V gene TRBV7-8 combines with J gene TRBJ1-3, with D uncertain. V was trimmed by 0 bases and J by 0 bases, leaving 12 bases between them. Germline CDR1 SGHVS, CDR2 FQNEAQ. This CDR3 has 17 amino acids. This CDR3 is CASSLAGRSGSGNTIYF. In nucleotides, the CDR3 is TGTGCCAGCAGCTTAGCAGGCAGGTCGGGCTCTGGAAACACCATATATTTT.

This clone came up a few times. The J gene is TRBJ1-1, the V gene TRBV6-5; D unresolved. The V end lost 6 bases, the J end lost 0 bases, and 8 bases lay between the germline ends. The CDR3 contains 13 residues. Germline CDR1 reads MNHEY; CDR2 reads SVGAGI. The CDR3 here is CASRGPLNTEAFF. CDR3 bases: TGTGCCAGCAGAGGACCGTTGAACACTGAAGCTTTCTTT.

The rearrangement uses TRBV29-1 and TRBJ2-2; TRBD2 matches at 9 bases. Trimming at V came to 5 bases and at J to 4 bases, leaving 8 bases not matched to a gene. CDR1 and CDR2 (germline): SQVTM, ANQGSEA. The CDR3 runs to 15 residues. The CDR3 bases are TGCAGCGTTCCCGGGGGCGGGGGGGCCACCGGGGAGCTGTTTTTT. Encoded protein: CSVPGGGGATGELFF.

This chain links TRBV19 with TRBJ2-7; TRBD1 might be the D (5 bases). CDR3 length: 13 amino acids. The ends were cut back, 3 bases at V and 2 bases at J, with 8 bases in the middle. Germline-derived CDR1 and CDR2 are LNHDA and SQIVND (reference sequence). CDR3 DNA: TGTGCCAGTAGTATTGGGGCCCCCTACGAGCAGTACTTC. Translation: CASSIGAPYEQYF.

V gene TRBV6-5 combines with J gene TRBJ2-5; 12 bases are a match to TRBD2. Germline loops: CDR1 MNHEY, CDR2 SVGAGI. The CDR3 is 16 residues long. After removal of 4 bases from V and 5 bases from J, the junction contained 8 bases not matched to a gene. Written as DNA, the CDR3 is TGTGCCAGCAGTTCCGGGACTAGCGGGTTCGGGGAGACCCAGTACTTC. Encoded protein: CASSSGTSGFGETQYF.

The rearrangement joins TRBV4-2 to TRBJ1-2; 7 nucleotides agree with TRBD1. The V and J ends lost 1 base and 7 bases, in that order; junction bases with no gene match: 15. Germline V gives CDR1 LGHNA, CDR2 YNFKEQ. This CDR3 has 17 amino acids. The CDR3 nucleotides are TGTGCCAGCAGCCAAGGGGACACAGGGGCACGGTATCGTGGCTACACCTTC. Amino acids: CASSQGDTGARYRGYTF.

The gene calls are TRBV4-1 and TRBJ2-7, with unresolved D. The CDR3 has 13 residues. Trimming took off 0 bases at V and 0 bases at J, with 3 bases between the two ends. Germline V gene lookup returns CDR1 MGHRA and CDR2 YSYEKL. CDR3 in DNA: TGCGCCAGCAGCCAAGAGATCTCCTACGAGCAGTACTTC. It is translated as CASSQEISYEQYF.

CDR3 coding DNA: TGCGCCAGCAGCTCAACAGTGTTGGAATGGAGCAATCAGCCCCAGCATTTT. Amino acids: CASSSTVLEWSNQPQHF. This chain connects TRBV5-1 to TRBJ1-5; D gene unclear. The CDR3 has 17 residues. Germline V lookup: CDR1 SGHRS, CDR2 YFSETQ. V lost 3 bases to trimming and J lost 1 base, with 17 bases between them.

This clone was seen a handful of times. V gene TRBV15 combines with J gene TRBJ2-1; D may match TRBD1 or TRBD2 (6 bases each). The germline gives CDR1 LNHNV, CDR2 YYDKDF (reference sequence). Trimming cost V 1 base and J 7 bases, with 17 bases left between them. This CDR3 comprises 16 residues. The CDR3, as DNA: TGTGCCACCAGCAGAGCCTCGGGGGCAAGGGGTAATGAGCAGTTCTTC. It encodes CATSRASGARGNEQFF. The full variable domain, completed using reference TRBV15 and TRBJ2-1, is DAMVIQNPRYQVTQFGKPVTLSCSQTLNHNVMYWYQQKSSQAPKLLFHYYDKDFNNEADTPDNFQSRRPNTSFCFLDIRSPGLGDTAMYLCATSRASGARGNEQFFGPGTRLTVL.

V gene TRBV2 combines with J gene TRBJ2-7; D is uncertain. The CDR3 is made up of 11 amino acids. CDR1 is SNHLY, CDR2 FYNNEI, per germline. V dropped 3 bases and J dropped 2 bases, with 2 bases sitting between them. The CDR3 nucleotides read TGTGCCAGCAGTGAGACCTACGAGCAGTACTTC. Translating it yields CASSETYEQYF.

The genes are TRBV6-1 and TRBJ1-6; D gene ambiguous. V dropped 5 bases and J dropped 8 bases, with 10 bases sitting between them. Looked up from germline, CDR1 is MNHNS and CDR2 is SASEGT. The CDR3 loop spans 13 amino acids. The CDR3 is CASSQERDSPLHF. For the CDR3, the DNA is TGTGCCAGCAGTCAGGAGAGAGATTCACCCCTCCACTTT.